Shown below are 2 T cell receptor beta chains from a single sample sequenced in a study of breast tumors, draining lymph nodes, adjacent tissues. MiXCR, applied by TCRdb to the multiplex PCR reads, yields one record per CDR3 protein. The table lists about 230,000 distinct CDR3 sequences, about 34% of them singletons. Axillary draining lymph nodes of breast cancer patients supplied the node samples. Sequencing was done on a sample of axillary lymph node tissue. The receptors derive from a female donor with breast cancer. Some clones in this sample may be carry-over from other donors' samples.

Worth noting for this clonotype: This may arise from a read error, as a much more abundant clone is one base away. The chain recombines TRBV12-3 or TRBV12-4 with TRBJ2-5; TRBD2 agrees at 7 bases. The CDR3 covers 16 residues. J lost 2 bases, V lost 3 bases, and 9 bases had no gene match. CDR3 region: CASSFEGQGGQETQYF. CDR3 nucleotide sequence: TGTGCCAGCAGTTTCGAGGGTCAGGGAGGGCAAGAGACCCAGTACTTC.

This chain connects TRBV20-1 to TRBJ2-2; unclear D gene. CDR3 length: 12 amino acids. CDR1 DFQATT and CDR2 SNEGSKA come from the germline V gene (reference sequence). This CDR3 reads CSVPGKTGELFF. In DNA, the CDR3 is TGCAGCGTTCCGGGCAAAACAGGGGAGCTGTTTTTT.